These T cell receptor beta chains were read from a single sample in a study of blood T cells in healthy people across ages. TCRdb re-called the 5' RACE reads through MiXCR, storing one row per CDR3 protein. The sample carries approximately 850,000 distinct CDR3 sequences, approximately 48% recorded once. The sequencing sample was made of blood. The origin of the receptors is a man aged 60 to 75 in good health. CDR3s include the opening cysteine and the closing phenylalanine or tryptophan. D genes are given only for firm matches. Some rows mark clone size as missing; the rest say once, few, many or name a class of expanded clone.

clone size	CDR3 length	D gene	J gene	V gene	CDR3 DNA	CDR3 protein
few	17	TRBD1	TRBJ2-4	TRBV11-3	TGTGCCAGCAGCCTAAGGGGGACAGGGTTCGCCAAAAACATTCAGTACTTC	CASSLRGTGFAKNIQYF
few	17	TRBD1	TRBJ2-2	TRBV9	TGTGCCAGCAGCGTAGGAGGGGGACAGGGATTCGCCGGGGAGCTGTTTTTT	CASSVGGGQGFAGELFF
.	14	.	TRBJ2-7	TRBV20-1	TGCAGTGCTAGAGATTCGGCACTAACCTACGAGCAGTACTTC	CSARDSALTYEQYF
.	13	.	TRBJ1-2	TRBV5-1	TGCGCCAGCAGCCCAGGAGGGACTATTGGCTACACCTTC	CASSPGGTIGYTF
.	15	.	TRBJ1-5	TRBV10-3	TGTGCCATCAGTGGAGGAGGGAGATCTGATCAACCCCAGCATTTT	CAISGGGRSDQPQHF
.	15	TRBD2	TRBJ2-5	TRBV29-1	TGCAGCGTTGTGGCTAGCGGGGGAATCTACAATGAGCAGTACTTC	CSVVASGGIYNEQYF
.	17	.	TRBJ2-6	TRBV24-1	TGTGCCACCAGTGATTTTACGGTTGGCTCTGGGGCCAACGTCCTGACTTTC	CATSDFTVGSGANVLTF
few	16	TRBD1	TRBJ1-1	TRBV3-1	TGTGCCAGCAGCCAAGGCGGGACAGCGATGAACACTGAAGCTTTCTTT	CASSQGGTAMNTEAFF
few	13	.	TRBJ2-7	TRBV11-2	TGTGCCAGCAGCCCCCGGACGGAGAACGAGCAGTACTTC	CASSPRTENEQYF
.	18	TRBD1	TRBJ2-5	TRBV7-2	TGTGCCAGCAGCTTAGTTGTTGTTGGGACAGGGCTCCAAGAGACCCAATACTTC	CASSLVVVGTGLQETQYF
.	15	TRBD1	TRBJ2-7	TRBV2	TGTGCCAGCAGTACCGGGACAGGAGGAATCTACGAGCAGTACTTC	CASSTGTGGIYEQYF
.	18	TRBD1	TRBJ2-3	TRBV6-2/TRBV6-3	TGTGCCAGCAGTTACGTGGACAGGGGGTTGTTCGGCACAGATACGCAGTATTTT	CASSYVDRGLFGTDTQYF
.	16	TRBD2	TRBJ2-1	TRBV4-1	TGCGCCAGCAGCCAACAGTTTCTAGCGGGGGGGGCTGAGCAGTTCTTC	CASSQQFLAGGAEQFF
few	16	.	TRBJ2-1	TRBV7-2	TGTGCCAGCAGCTTTGAGGCCGGGACCCAGCCCCATGAGCAGTTCTTC	CASSFEAGTQPHEQFF
few	13	.	TRBJ1-1	TRBV6-6	TGTGCCAGCAGTACCGTAACAGGGCTGGAAGCTTTCTTT	CASSTVTGLEAFF
once	15	.	TRBJ2-7	TRBV6-2/TRBV6-3	TGTGCCAGCAGTTACTCTAGGACCGCCTACAATGAGCAGTACTTC	CASSYSRTAYNEQYF
.	13	.	TRBJ1-2	TRBV6-1	TGTGCCAGCAGAGAGGTGACTAACTATGGCTACACCTTC	CASREVTNYGYTF
few	14	.	TRBJ2-5	TRBV7-3	TGTGCCAGCAGCTTAACGTCCCAGGGGGAGACCCAGTACTTC	CASSLTSQGETQYF
.	16	TRBD1	TRBJ2-3	TRBV7-7	TGTGCCAGCAGCTCTGGACAGGGGGTATTCAGGGATACGCAGTATTTT	CASSSGQGVFRDTQYF
.	13	.	TRBJ2-5	TRBV13	TGTGCCAGCAGCTGCCCGACCCAAGAGACCCAGTACTTC	CASSCPTQETQYF
few	14	.	TRBJ2-5	TRBV20-1	TGCAGTGCTACGTGGCGGATTAGACAAGAGACCCAGTACTTC	CSATWRIRQETQYF
few	15	TRBD2	TRBJ2-5	TRBV7-2	TGTGCCAGCAGCTTCGGCGGGACTAGGGGTGAGACCCAGTACTTC	CASSFGGTRGETQYF
few	15	TRBD1	TRBJ2-7	TRBV12-3/TRBV12-4	TGTGCCAGCAGCAGACAGGGCCTAATCTCCTACGAGCAGTACTTC	CASSRQGLISYEQYF
.	14	.	TRBJ2-7	TRBV7-2	TGTGCCAGCAGCTTAGCGAAGACGGTCGACGAGCAGTACTTC	CASSLAKTVDEQYF
.	16	.	TRBJ2-4	TRBV4-3	TGCGCCAGCAGCCAAGTGACCCAGTCAGCCAAAAACATTCAGTACTTC	CASSQVTQSAKNIQYF
.	17	TRBD2	TRBJ2-6	TRBV28	TGTGCCAGCACCCGACTAGCGGGGAGCTCTGGGGCCAACGTCCTGACTTTC	CASTRLAGSSGANVLTF
.	14	.	TRBJ2-7	TRBV6-1	TGTGCCAGCAGGGACGGTGAGGGGCTCTACGAGCAGTACTTC	CASRDGEGLYEQYF
.	13	TRBD1	TRBJ2-5	TRBV7-2	TGTGCCAGCAGCGACAGGGGGGTAGGGACCCAGTACTTC	CASSDRGVGTQYF
few	14	.	TRBJ2-5	TRBV5-1	TGCGCCAGCAGCTTTACTCCGTTCCAAGAGACCCAGTACTTC	CASSFTPFQETQYF
.	14	TRBD1	TRBJ1-5	TRBV7-2	TGTGCCAGCAGCTCAAGGACAGGGAGTCAGCCCCAGCATTTT	CASSSRTGSQPQHF